The 22 T cell receptor beta chains presented below share a single source sample, sequenced in a study of CD8 T cells in ankylosing spondylitis. TCRdb re-analysed the 5' RACE reads in MiXCR, keeping a single row per CDR3 protein. The repertoire holds about 39,000 distinct CDR3 sequences, with 10% as singletons. Sequences were obtained from blood, either unsorted or a sorted T cell fraction (not recorded which). The receptors here all came from a male donor with ankylosing spondylitis or in good health (not recorded which).

This clonotype was detected many times. V usage is TRBV30 and J usage is TRBJ1-5, with D unclear. Trimming removed 6 bases from V and 4 bases from J, with 16 bases in between. This CDR3 has 14 amino acids. Looked up from germline, CDR1 is GTSNPN and CDR2 is SVGIG (reference sequence). This chain's CDR3 is CACQKSSANQPQHF. CDR3 sequence (DNA): TGTGCCTGCCAGAAAAGTTCAGCGAATCAGCCCCAGCATTTT. The full variable domain, rest sourced from reference TRBV30 and TRBJ1-5, is SQTIHQWPATLVQPVGSPLSLECTVEGTSNPNLYWYRQAAGRGLQLLFYSVGIGQISSEVPQNLSASRPQDRQFILSSKKLLLSDSGFYLCACQKSSANQPQHFGDGTRLSIL.

This clonotype has a count of ten or more. This chain joins TRBV9 and TRBJ2-1; D unclear. Germline lookup yields CDR1 SGDLS and CDR2 YYNGEE. CDR3 size: 12 residues. Trimming shortened V by 3 bases and J by 9 bases, and 10 bases separated the two germline ends. The chain's CDR3 is CASSASEFEQFF. The CDR3 DNA sequence: TGTGCCAGCAGCGCAAGCGAGTTTGAGCAGTTCTTC.

This sequence joins TRBV6-2 or TRBV6-3 and TRBJ2-1; D perhaps matches TRBD1 (5 bases). V was pared by 6 bases and J by 8 bases, with 20 bases between. This CDR3 is built from 15 residues. The V gene's germline CDR1 is MNHEY and CDR2 SVGEGT. The chain's CDR3 is CASSLGPGRAYEQFF. CDR3 bases: TGTGCCAGCAGCCTCGGGCCAGGGCGTGCGTATGAGCAGTTCTTC.

This clonotype was found many times. The gene calls are TRBV20-1 and TRBJ2-7, with D perhaps matching TRBD2 (5 bases). The CDR3 is made up of 17 amino acids. The ends were cut back, 0 bases at V and 0 bases at J, with 18 bases in the middle. Germline CDR1 DFQATT, CDR2 SNEGSKA (reference sequence). CDR3 sequence (DNA): TGCAGTGCTAGAGACCCCTTGGGAGCGGTTAGCTCCTACGAGCAGTACTTC. Its translation is CSARDPLGAVSSYEQYF.

This clonotype occurred once. A much larger clone sits a single nucleotide away, making a read error possible. The gene calls are TRBV3-1 and TRBJ2-6; no firm D call. Germline V gene data show CDR1 as LGHDT and CDR2 as YNNKEL (reference sequence). There are 15 residues in the CDR3. CDR3 region: CASCQGISGANVLTF. CDR3 DNA sequence: TGTGCCAGCTGCCAAGGGATCTCTGGGGCCAACGTCCTGACTTTC.

This clonotype was detected many times. The V and J genes are TRBV5-1 and TRBJ2-7; no firm D call. The CDR3 totals 14 residues. Trimming removed 3 bases at V and 6 bases at J, with 16 bases between. The germline V gene encodes CDR1 SGHRS and CDR2 YFSETQ. CDR3 bases: TGCGCCAGCAGCTCTAGGCCATCTCCAGGCGAGCAGTACTTC. Its protein is CASSSRPSPGEQYF.

Many counts were recorded for this clonotype. The genes are TRBV14 and TRBJ2-1, with TRBD2 matching 12 bases. This CDR3 has 17 residues. Germline V gives CDR1 SGHDN, CDR2 FVKESK. The V segment lost 2 bases and the J segment 5 bases; nucleotides outside the gene matches: 7. The CDR3 sequence is CASSQTSGRRLHNEQFF. In nucleotides, the CDR3 is TGTGCCAGCAGCCAAACTAGCGGGAGGCGACTCCACAATGAGCAGTTCTTC.

As concerns this clonotype: This could be a read error, since a much larger clone is one nucleotide away. This sequence joins TRBV6-1 and TRBJ1-2; D may be TRBD1 (6 bases). The length of the CDR3 is 14 residues. Looked up from germline, CDR1 is MNHNS and CDR2 is SASEGT. The CDR3 here is CASSERTGFNGSTF. The CDR3 region has the DNA TGTGCCAGCAGTGAACGAACAGGGTTCAATGGCTCCACCTTC.

This clonotype was counted at least ten times. The gene calls are TRBV6-2 or TRBV6-3 and TRBJ2-7; D possibly corresponds to TRBD2 (6 bases). V lost 0 bases, J lost 2 bases, and 11 bases lay in between. Germline assignment: CDR1 MNHEY and CDR2 SVGEGT. This CDR3 region has 15 residues. CDR3 sequence (DNA): TGTGCCAGCAGTTACTCACCTAGCGAGACCTACGAGCAGTACTTC. Protein: CASSYSPSETYEQYF.

At least ten counts were recorded for this clonotype. The chain is built from TRBV20-1 and TRBJ1-1; D uncertain. The CDR3 extends over 14 amino acids. From germline, CDR1 is DFQATT and CDR2 SNEGSKA (reference sequence). V gave up 1 base and J gave up 8 bases, with 17 bases separating them. This CDR3 is CSARAGSFTGEAFF. CDR3 coding DNA: TGCAGTGCTAGAGCCGGCTCGTTTACCGGAGAAGCTTTCTTT.

In this sample, this clonotype turned up many times. The rearrangement links TRBV5-1 to TRBJ2-4; no reliable D call. The CDR3 runs to 13 residues. Germline V lookup: CDR1 SGHRS, CDR2 YFSETQ. The V end lost 4 bases, the J end lost 3 bases, and 8 bases lay between the germline ends. DNA for the CDR3: TGCGCCAGCAGCCCTTTGGACAAAAACATTCAGTACTTC. It codes for CASSPLDKNIQYF.

This clonotype was recorded many times. The chain combines TRBV5-5 with TRBJ2-7, with D possibly TRBD2 on 5 matching bases. CDR1 is SGHKS and CDR2 is YYEKEE in the germline V gene (reference sequence). The CDR3 spans 12 residues. Trimming removed 0 bases from V and 12 bases from J, with 13 bases in between. As DNA, the CDR3 is TGTGCCAGCAGCTTGGGTGACTACTTATCGTACTTC. Its translation: CASSLGDYLSYF.

This clonotype was detected ten times or more. This rearrangement joins TRBV12-3 or TRBV12-4 to TRBJ2-1, with D possibly being TRBD1 or TRBD2 (5 bases each). V gave up 6 bases and J gave up 5 bases, with 11 bases separating them. The CDR3 has 13 amino acids. CDR3 amino acids: CASSRDHNNEQFF. The CDR3 coding sequence is TGTGCCAGCAGCCGGGACCACAACAATGAGCAGTTCTTC.

This clonotype was detected ten times or more. The J gene is TRBJ2-3, the V gene TRBV12-3 or TRBV12-4, with a weak D call TRBD1 (6 bases). Trimming left V 4 bases short and J 0 bases short, with 23 bases between. The CDR3 consists of 19 residues. The DNA for the CDR3 is TGTGCCAGCAGTTCCCGTTTAGGGTACAGGGAAACTAGCACAGATACGCAGTATTTT. This translates into CASSSRLGYRETSTDTQYF.

The rearrangement links TRBV4-1 to TRBJ2-3; D might be TRBD2 (6 bases). V was shortened by 4 bases and J by 3 bases, with 11 bases between the two germline ends. This CDR3 spans 14 amino acids. Germline CDR1 MGHRA, CDR2 YSYEKL. The CDR3 nucleotides read TGCGCCAGCAGCCGCCCGGGAGAGACAGATACGCAGTATTTT. As protein: CASSRPGETDTQYF.

This clonotype was seen ten or more times. The chain joins TRBV14 to TRBJ2-7; 12 bases fit TRBD2. V lost 6 bases, J lost 6 bases, and 3 bases stayed unmatched. CDR1 and CDR2 from the germline V gene are SGHDN and FVKESK. CDR3 size: 13 residues. The CDR3 protein is CASSSGLAGEQYF. CDR3 nucleotides: TGTGCCAGCAGTTCGGGACTAGCGGGCGAGCAGTACTTC.

This clonotype was seen many times. The chain links TRBV5-1 to TRBJ2-4, with a weak D call TRBD2 (6 bases). The V gene's germline CDR1 is SGHRS and CDR2 YFSETQ. This CDR3 has 15 amino acids. V gave up 0 bases and J gave up 7 bases, with 14 bases separating them. CDR3 nucleotides: TGCGCCAGCAGCTTGGGTAGTAGCGGAGACAACATTCAGTACTTC. Protein: CASSLGSSGDNIQYF.

This clonotype occurred many times. The CDR3 here is CASHDRGVVGNEQFF. As DNA, the CDR3 is TGTGCCAGCCACGACCGGGGAGTGGTTGGCAATGAGCAGTTCTTC. The rearrangement uses TRBV18 and TRBJ2-1; possibly TRBD2 for D (5 bases). The CDR3 sequence is 15 residues long. Trimming removed 8 bases at V and 6 bases at J, with 20 bases between. In germline, CDR1 is KGHSH, CDR2 LQKENI.

This clonotype was seen at least ten times. CDR3 amino acids: CASSVRRLAGGDTQYF. The CDR3 region has the DNA TGTGCCAGCAGCGTCAGAAGGCTAGCGGGAGGGGATACGCAGTATTTT. The V call is TRBV9, the J call TRBJ2-3; the match to TRBD2 covers 12 bases. Germline loops: CDR1 SGDLS, CDR2 YYNGEE. The trim removed 2 bases at V and 6 bases at J, leaving 7 bases unmatched. This CDR3 contains 16 residues.

This clonotype occurred many times. V gene TRBV7-3 combines with J gene TRBJ2-1, with TRBD1 as a possible D gene (6 bases). Trimming removed 0 bases at V and 6 bases at J, with 9 bases between. Germline V gives CDR1 SGHTA, CDR2 FQGTGA. The CDR3 extends over 14 amino acids. CDR3 sequence: CASSLTAQGNEQFF. DNA for the CDR3: TGTGCCAGCAGCTTAACGGCACAGGGCAATGAGCAGTTCTTC.

This clonotype was found many times. The rearrangement joins TRBV25-1 to TRBJ1-1; a weak D match, TRBD1 (5 bases). Germline loops: CDR1 MGHDK, CDR2 SYGVNS. This CDR3 comprises 16 residues. V shed 1 base and J shed 6 bases, with 18 bases lying between them. Here the CDR3 reads CASSELEGDAVAEAFF. CDR3 sequence (DNA): TGTGCCAGCAGTGAATTGGAAGGGGACGCTGTCGCTGAAGCTTTCTTT.

Judged by abundance, this clonotype is medium-sized (0.01 to 0.1%). The V call is TRBV6-5, the J call TRBJ1-1, with D uncertain. Trimming removed 4 bases from V and 0 bases from J, with 15 bases in between. The CDR3 contains 16 residues. CDR1 is MNHEY, CDR2 SVGAGI, per germline. CDR3 in amino acids: CASSLVAGILNTEAFF. The CDR3, as DNA: TGTGCCAGCAGTTTAGTGGCCGGGATTTTGAACACTGAAGCTTTCTTT.